This T cell receptor beta chain was obtained from a study of blood T cell repertoires in COVID-19. About the research overall: PBMCs, B-cell-depleted T cells, or T cells provided the cDNA or gDNA that made up the material.

The germline CDR1 and CDR2 sequences are SGHNT and YYREEE (reference sequence). Trimming cost V 1 base and J 5 bases; bases outside gene matches: 3. The CDR3 consists of 15 residues. Using immunoSEQ multiplex PCR, the repertoire was profiled, and TCRdb retains in-frame clones only, with some absent. Here the sample spans fewer than 400,000 clones, around 90% being singletons. The gene calls are TRBV5-4 and TRBJ2-2; 9 bases align to TRBD2. The sequenced sample consisted of peripheral blood. The source of this sequence is a woman between 25 and 40 years old with COVID-19, enrolled during active disease. The CDR3 DNA reads TGTGCCAGCAGCTTGCGCGGGAGGGTAACCGGGGAGCTGTTTTTT. Protein: CASSLRGRVTGELFF.